A single sample gave rise to the 28 T cell receptor beta chains below, sequenced in a study of identical twins. A single record per CDR3 protein comes from TCRdb applying MiXCR to the 5' RACE reads. The sample lists 420,000 or so distinct CDR3 sequences; roughly 20% were seen once. The sample consisted of naive T cells sorted from blood. The receptors were sampled from a man aged 45 to 65 in good health.

This clonotype was seen a handful of times. The rearrangement joins TRBV7-7 to TRBJ2-5; tentative D call: TRBD1 (6 bases). Germline lookup yields CDR1 SSHAT and CDR2 FNYEAQ (reference sequence). The ends were cut back, 6 bases at V and 3 bases at J, with 11 bases in the middle. CDR3 size: 13 residues. Here the CDR3 DNA reads TGTGCCAGCAGTCAGGACAGAAAAGAGACCCAGTACTTC. Amino acids: CASSQDRKETQYF.

The CDR3 DNA reads as TGTGCCAGCAGCCCCGGGACAGGGTATATTATTGATGAGCAGTTCTTC. Translating gives CASSPGTGYIIDEQFF. The V gene is TRBV7-8, the J gene TRBJ2-1; 9 nucleotides match TRBD1. V dropped 5 bases and J dropped 8; count of bases not matched to a gene: 13. Germline V gene sequence: CDR1 SGHVS, CDR2 FQNEAQ. The CDR3 has 16 residues. Full variable domain (outside the CDR3, taken from reference TRBV7-8 and TRBJ2-1): GAGVSQSPRYKVAKRGQDVALRCDPISGHVSLFWYQQALGQGPEFLTYFQNEAQLDKSGLPSDRFFAERPEGSVSTLKIQRTQQEDSAVYLCASSPGTGYIIDEQFFGPGTRLTVL.

This clonotype was detected ten times or more. The V call is TRBV20-1, the J call TRBJ1-2, with 7 bases identical to TRBD1. Trimming at V came to 6 bases and at J to 4 bases, leaving 17 bases not matched to a gene. Germline V gives CDR1 DFQATT, CDR2 SNEGSKA (reference sequence). The CDR3 consists of 16 residues. DNA for the CDR3: TGCAGTGCGATCACTTTTGACAGGGAAGGTGCCTATGGCTACACCTTC. Amino acids: CSAITFDREGAYGYTF.

This clonotype showed up just a few times. This chain links TRBV20-1 with TRBJ1-2, with a weak D call TRBD1 (6 bases). The V end lost 6 bases, the J end lost 6 bases, and 11 bases lay between the germline ends. The germline V gene encodes CDR1 DFQATT and CDR2 SNEGSKA (reference sequence). This CDR3 spans 11 amino acids. The CDR3 nucleotides are TGCAGTGCCCCACAGGGTAATGGCTACACCTTC. Amino acid sequence: CSAPQGNGYTF.

This clonotype was detected a few times. The chain carries TRBV24-1 and TRBJ2-1; either TRBD1 or TRBD2 may fit D (5 bases each). The CDR3 loop spans 16 amino acids. CDR1 and CDR2 from the germline V gene are KGHDR and SFDVKD. The ends were cut back, 9 bases at V and 0 bases at J, with 17 bases in the middle. CDR3 coding DNA: TGTGCCACCGGGGACCCCTCGGCCAACTCCTACAATGAGCAGTTCTTC. Residues: CATGDPSANSYNEQFF.

This clonotype turned up a few times. The chain employs TRBV6-2 or TRBV6-3 and TRBJ2-2; perhaps TRBD2 as D (7 bases). V was trimmed by 7 bases and J by 2 bases, leaving 17 bases between them. Germline V CDR1 and CDR2: MNHEY, SVGEGT. The CDR3 runs 16 residues. DNA of the CDR3: TGTGCCAGCACCCCCCAGGGGAGGGCCAACACCGGGGAGCTGTTTTTT. Its protein product is CASTPQGRANTGELFF.

V usage is TRBV20-1 and J usage is TRBJ2-7, with D maybe TRBD2 (7 bases). Germline CDR1 and CDR2: DFQATT and SNEGSKA (reference sequence). Trimming took off 0 bases at V and 3 bases at J, with 12 bases between the two ends. The CDR3 sequence is 14 residues long. Here the CDR3 DNA reads TGCAGTGCTAGAGATTGGGGGGGCAGCTACGAGCAGTACTTC. Translating gives CSARDWGGSYEQYF.

In its sample, this clonotype was seen many times. The rearrangement joins TRBV12-3 or TRBV12-4 to TRBJ1-2; unclear D gene. The CDR3 contains 11 residues. The V end was cut by 5 bases, the J end by 8 bases, with 9 bases between. The CDR3 reads CASSTFGGYTF. CDR3 bases: TGTGCCAGCAGTACGTTCGGCGGCTACACCTTC.

This clonotype came up many times. The V gene is TRBV29-1, the J gene TRBJ2-7; D possibly uses TRBD1 or TRBD2 (5 bases each). The CDR3 totals 12 residues. Trimming took 6 bases from V and 2 from J, leaving 11 bases between them. CDR1 and CDR2 from the germline V gene are SQVTM and ANQGSEA. CDR3 loop: CSVGASPYEQYF. The CDR3 DNA follows: TGCAGCGTCGGGGCCTCACCCTACGAGCAGTACTTC.

The DNA for the CDR3 is TGCAGTGCTAGAGATTTTAGGGTTAACTATGGCTACACCTTC. Translating it yields CSARDFRVNYGYTF. V gene TRBV20-1 combines with J gene TRBJ1-2; D gene unclear. This CDR3 has 14 amino acids. V gave up 0 bases and J gave up 1 base, with 9 bases separating them. Germline lookup yields CDR1 DFQATT and CDR2 SNEGSKA (reference sequence).

The chain recombines TRBV20-1 with TRBJ2-7; possible D gene TRBD2, 5 bases. CDR3 size: 16 residues. The V end was cut by 5 bases, the J end by 0 bases, with 20 bases between. CDR1 is DFQATT, CDR2 SNEGSKA, per germline (reference sequence). CDR3 nucleotides: TGCAGTGCTCCAGCCCCGGTAGCGACAATCTCCTACGAGCAGTACTTC. Translation: CSAPAPVATISYEQYF.

The chain carries TRBV7-6 and TRBJ2-5, with D possibly TRBD1 on 7 matching bases. Germline CDR1 and CDR2: SGHVS and FNYEAQ. V was pared by 3 bases and J by 3 bases, with 20 bases between. The CDR3 runs to 17 residues. Written as DNA, the CDR3 is TGTGCCAGCAGCTTGCTGTGGAGGGACAGTGGAAAAGAGACCCAGTACTTC. Translation: CASSLLWRDSGKETQYF.

This chain uses TRBV5-1 with TRBJ2-1; perhaps TRBD1 as D (5 bases). Germline V CDR1 and CDR2: SGHRS, YFSETQ. Deletions cut 4 bases from V and 5 bases from J, with 10 bases between. The length of the CDR3 is 13 residues. In nucleotides, the CDR3 is TGCGCCAGCAGCGACCGACAGCACAATGAGCAGTTCTTC. It is translated as CASSDRQHNEQFF.

The V call is TRBV12-3 or TRBV12-4, the J call TRBJ2-3; possibly TRBD2 for D (6 bases). Trimming took off 3 bases at V and 2 bases at J, with 15 bases between the two ends. This CDR3 comprises 16 residues. This CDR3 reads CASSFILSGDTDTQYF. In DNA, the CDR3 is TGTGCCAGCAGTTTCATCTTGTCGGGGGACACAGATACGCAGTATTTT.

This clonotype was seen ten or more times. An end of the junction differs from the germline gene, which may be a read error. The chain combines TRBV29-1 with TRBJ2-5, with TRBD2 matching 8 bases. The CDR3 length is 13 residues. The V gene's germline CDR1 is SQVTM and CDR2 ANQGSEA. The CDR3 reads CSSQGQTSEPKDF. The DNA for the CDR3 is TGCAGCTCCCAGGGCCAGACTAGCGAGCCCAAGGACTTC.

Concerning this clonotype itself: This likely comes from a read error, as the CDR3 has no conserved phenylalanine or tryptophan at its end. This chain connects TRBV11-2 to TRBJ1-6; weak D call: TRBD1 (5 bases). V was trimmed by 6 bases and J by 4 bases, leaving 19 bases between them. This CDR3 comprises 17 residues. CDR1 is SGHAT, CDR2 FQNNGV, per germline. The CDR3 spells CASSFTAGRGYNSPLHL. CDR3 sequence (DNA): TGTGCCAGCAGTTTTACGGCAGGTCGGGGGTATAATTCACCCCTCCACTTG.

The chain uses TRBV6-5 and TRBJ2-7, with 9 bases aligning to TRBD1. From germline, CDR1 is MNHEY and CDR2 SVGAGI. CDR3 size: 17 residues. J was trimmed by 7 bases and V by 0 bases; bases with no gene match: 13. Written as DNA, the CDR3 is TGTGCCAGCAGTTACTCTCCCCCAGGACAGGGGACAGATGAGCAGTACTTC. It yields the protein CASSYSPPGQGTDEQYF.

Many counts were recorded for this clonotype. The rearrangement joins TRBV12-3 or TRBV12-4 to TRBJ2-7; TRBD2 agrees at 11 bases. This CDR3 contains 16 residues. The trim removed 5 bases at V and 2 bases at J, leaving 8 bases unmatched. The CDR3 sequence: CASSPPSGGFAYEQYF. The DNA for the CDR3 is TGTGCCAGCAGTCCACCTAGCGGGGGGTTCGCCTACGAGCAGTACTTC.

This chain connects TRBV5-1 to TRBJ2-7, with 8 bases lining up with TRBD1. From germline, CDR1 is SGHRS and CDR2 YFSETQ. J lost 7 bases, V lost 4 bases, and 7 bases had no gene match. This CDR3 is built from 13 residues. The CDR3 spells CASSTTGAGEQYF. The CDR3 coding sequence is TGCGCCAGCAGCACGACAGGGGCTGGAGAGCAGTACTTC.

This sequence joins TRBV12-3 or TRBV12-4 and TRBJ1-4; D is unresolved. The CDR3 is 17 amino acids. The germline V and J ends were trimmed by 1 base and 0 bases, with 12 bases remaining between them. CDR3 sequence (DNA): TGTGCCAGCAGTTTAGTCGGACCCTCGGCAACTAATGAAAAACTGTTTTTT. Its translation: CASSLVGPSATNEKLFF.

Concerning this clonotype itself: A junction end diverges from the germline sequence, so it may reflect a read error. The rearrangement joins TRBV5-6 to TRBJ1-1, with TRBD1 identical over 7 bases. The CDR3 extends over 15 amino acids. Germline V gene lookup returns CDR1 SGHDT and CDR2 YYEEEE. The CDR3 sequence is CASRGKLGRNTEAFF. The DNA of the CDR3 is TGTGCGAGCAGGGGGAAACTGGGGAGGAACACTGAAGCTTTCTTT.

Written as DNA, the CDR3 is TGTGCCAGCAGCTTATCAGGGGCGACTGAAAAACTGTTTTTT. The encoded protein is CASSLSGATEKLFF. The chain links TRBV7-9 to TRBJ1-4, with D maybe TRBD1 (6 bases). Germline values: CDR1 SEHNR, CDR2 FQNEAQ (reference sequence). Trimming took 2 bases from V and 7 from J, leaving 11 bases between them. CDR3 length: 14 amino acids.

This clonotype showed up just a few times. The chain links TRBV5-1 to TRBJ1-1; perhaps TRBD1 as D (5 bases). Germline-derived CDR1 and CDR2 are SGHRS and YFSETQ. Trimming shortened V by 4 bases and J by 0 bases, and 10 bases separated the two germline ends. The CDR3 runs to 14 residues. The CDR3 sequence: CASSPDNMNTEAFF. CDR3 sequence (DNA): TGCGCCAGCAGCCCGGACAACATGAACACTGAAGCTTTCTTT.

This clonotype was counted ten times or more. V and J are TRBV20-1 and TRBJ2-1; D is perhaps TRBD1 (5 bases). Deletions cut 5 bases from V and 9 bases from J, with 11 bases between. Per the germline V gene, CDR1 is DFQATT and CDR2 is SNEGSKA (reference sequence). This CDR3 contains 11 residues. The CDR3 region is CSAYDSPEQFF. The CDR3 DNA is TGCAGTGCTTACGACAGCCCTGAGCAGTTCTTC.

The chain links TRBV5-6 to TRBJ2-7, with D tentatively TRBD1 or TRBD2 (6 bases each). The germline CDR1 and CDR2 sequences are SGHDT and YYEEEE. V shed 2 bases and J shed 2 bases, with 14 bases lying between them. The CDR3 extends over 15 amino acids. CDR3 amino acids: CASSFRGTKAYEQYF. The CDR3, as DNA: TGTGCCAGCAGCTTTCGCGGGACAAAAGCCTACGAGCAGTACTTC. Together with reference TRBV5-6 and TRBJ2-7, the CDR3 gives the full variable domain: DAGVTQSPTHLIKTRGQQVTLRCSPKSGHDTVSWYQQALGQGPQFIFQYYEEEERQRGNFPDRFSGHQFPNYSSELNVNALLLGDSALYLCASSFRGTKAYEQYFGPGTRLTVT.

This chain links TRBV6-1 with TRBJ2-1, with a weak D call TRBD1 (6 bases). Looked up from germline, CDR1 is MNHNS and CDR2 is SASEGT. CDR3 size: 14 residues. V shed 5 bases and J shed 7 bases, with 15 bases lying between them. CDR3 nucleotide sequence: TGTGCCAGCAGTAATCCGGGACAACAGAATGAGCAGTTCTTC. Translation gives CASSNPGQQNEQFF.

The genes are TRBV20-1 and TRBJ2-1, with D perhaps TRBD1 or TRBD2 (5 bases each). The V gene lost 4 bases and the J gene lost 7 bases, with 14 bases spanning the gap. The CDR3 has 13 residues. Germline CDR1 DFQATT, CDR2 SNEGSKA (reference sequence). The CDR3 is CSAIELGDNEQFF. CDR3 nucleotides: TGCAGTGCTATAGAGCTGGGGGATAATGAGCAGTTCTTC.

This clonotype came up a few times. The chain is built from TRBV7-6 and TRBJ1-6; D gene uncertain. Germline V gene sequence: CDR1 SGHVS, CDR2 FNYEAQ. The CDR3 totals 14 residues. Trimming stripped 5 bases from V and 12 bases from J, with 17 bases between. DNA of the CDR3: TGTGCCAGCAGCGATATGACTCGGGGTAGACCCCTCCACTTT. Translation gives CASSDMTRGRPLHF. The full variable domain, completed using reference TRBV7-6 and TRBJ1-6, is GAGVSQSPRYKVTKRGQDVALRCDPISGHVSLYWYRQALGQGPEFLTYFNYEAQQDKSGLPNDRFSAERPEGSISTLTIQRTEQRDSAMYRCASSDMTRGRPLHFGNGTRLTVT.